Listed below are T cell receptor beta chains from one sample, sequenced in a study of control samples from healthy donors and cancer patients. Some clones are missing from TCRdb's copy, which holds only in-frame ones; the method was immunoSEQ multiplex PCR. The table includes 150,000 to 200,000 clones, approximately 91% detected once. What was sequenced was blood. These receptors came from a woman between 40 and 55 years old in good health. CDR3s include the opening cysteine and the closing phenylalanine or tryptophan. The order of the fields is clone size, V gene, J gene, D gene, CDR3 protein, CDR3 DNA. A D gene is named only where the DNA matches it firmly. The size entry is marked missing in some rows and otherwise reads once, few, many or a size class.

once	TRBV5-6	TRBJ1-5	NA	CASSLTRGNQPQHF	TGTGCCAGCAGCTTGACCAGGGGCAATCAGCCCCAGCATTTT
NA	TRBV7-8	TRBJ2-3	TRBD1	CASRPGTGFADTQYF	TGTGCCAGCAGACCCGGGACAGGGTTCGCAGATACGCAGTATTTT
NA	TRBV27	TRBJ2-1	NA	CASIKGAEQFF	TGTGCCAGCATAAAGGGTGCTGAGCAGTTCTTC
NA	TRBV6-1	TRBJ1-2	NA	CASSEDSRSYGYTF	TGTGCCAGCAGTGAGGACTCCCGGAGCTATGGCTACACCTTC
NA	TRBV27	TRBJ1-2	NA	CASVPTGGAGGYTF	TGTGCCAGCGTCCCTACGGGGGGCGCGGGGGGCTACACCTTC
NA	TRBV6-5	TRBJ1-6	NA	CASSPPRGNNSPLHF	TGTGCCAGCAGCCCGCCTCGGGGAAACAATTCACCCCTCCACTTT
NA	TRBV6-6	TRBJ2-1	TRBD2	CASSRGLAGGLGYNEQFF	TGTGCCAGCAGCCGAGGACTAGCGGGGGGGCTAGGGTACAATGAGCAGTTCTTC
NA	TRBV2	TRBJ2-5	NA	CASSVDRKETQYF	TGTGCCAGCAGTGTCGATCGGAAAGAGACCCAGTACTTC
NA	TRBV19	TRBJ1-2	NA	CASSGQPNYGYTF	TGTGCCAGTAGTGGGCAGCCTAACTATGGCTACACCTTC
NA	TRBV7-6	TRBJ1-6	NA	CASNLRVPYYSPLHF	TGTGCCAGCAACCTCAGGGTGCCCTACTATTCACCCCTCCACTTT
NA	TRBV15	TRBJ1-3	NA	CATSSDRASGNTIYF	TGTGCCACCAGCTCCGACCGGGCCTCTGGAAACACCATATATTTT
NA	TRBV2	TRBJ2-3	TRBD1	CASSEWGQGSTDTQYF	TGTGCCAGCAGTGAATGGGGACAGGGAAGCACAGATACGCAGTATTTT
once	TRBV27	TRBJ2-1	TRBD1	CASSSPRDRDTYEQFF	TGTGCCAGCAGTTCGCCCCGGGACAGGGACACGTATGAGCAGTTCTTC
once	TRBV11-2	TRBJ1-1	NA	CASSLGQFNTEAFF	TGTGCCAGCAGCTTAGGTCAGTTTAACACTGAAGCTTTCTTT
NA	TRBV19	TRBJ1-2	NA	CASSIVKGDGYTF	TGTGCCAGTAGTATAGTTAAGGGCGATGGCTACACCTTC
NA	TRBV6-5	TRBJ1-1	NA	CASSYSTLQVSSEAFF	TGTGCCAGCAGTTACTCGACTTTGCAAGTGAGTTCTGAAGCTTTCTTT
NA	TRBV27	TRBJ2-7	NA	CASSLSIQTYEQYF	TGTGCCAGCAGTTTATCGATACAGACCTACGAGCAGTACTTC
NA	TRBV13	TRBJ1-4	TRBD1	CASSATGETNEKLFF	TGTGCCAGCAGCGCGACAGGGGAAACTAATGAAAAACTGTTTTTT
NA	TRBV19	TRBJ2-1	NA	CASSKGQYDEQFF	TGTGCCAGTAGTAAAGGACAGTACGATGAGCAGTTCTTC
NA	TRBV9	TRBJ1-1	NA	CASSEEQGRSEAFF	TGTGCCAGCAGCGAGGAACAGGGTAGGTCTGAAGCTTTCTTT
NA	TRBV12-3/TRBV12-4	TRBJ1-2	NA	CASSFAANYGYTF	TGTGCCAGCAGTTTTGCTGCTAACTATGGCTACACCTTC
NA	TRBV2	TRBJ1-2	NA	CASKVGSQERGYTF	TGTGCCAGCAAGGTGGGGTCCCAAGAGCGTGGCTACACCTTC
NA	TRBV5-1	TRBJ1-1	NA	CASSSRGMNTEAFF	TGCGCCAGCAGCTCCAGGGGAATGAACACTGAAGCTTTCTTT
NA	TRBV4-1	TRBJ2-1	TRBD2	CASSQVAGGPIDEQFF	TGCGCCAGCAGCCAAGTAGCGGGGGGGCCTATCGATGAGCAGTTCTTC
once	TRBV21-1	TRBJ1-5	NA	CASSKARPQPQHF	TGTGCCAGCAGCAAAGCTCGGCCTCAGCCCCAGCATTTT
NA	TRBV7-9	TRBJ2-5	TRBD2	CASSPSGGAETQYF	TGTGCCAGCAGCCCTAGCGGGGGGGCCGAGACCCAGTACTTC
NA	TRBV29-1	TRBJ1-1	NA	CSVDSSEEAFF	TGCAGCGTTGATTCGTCGGAAGAAGCTTTCTTT
NA	TRBV11-2	TRBJ2-1	NA	CASSLVPGYNEQFF	TGTGCCAGCAGCTTAGTGCCTGGATACAATGAGCAGTTCTTC
NA	TRBV18	TRBJ2-3	TRBD2	CASSLSSGGKDTQYF	TGTGCCAGCTCACTTTCCTCGGGGGGTAAAGATACGCAGTATTTT
once	TRBV19	TRBJ2-6	NA	CASRSHSGANVLTF	TGTGCCAGTAGATCTCACTCTGGGGCCAACGTCCTGACTTTC
NA	TRBV4-1	TRBJ1-6	TRBD1	CASSHPGQAGGNSPLHF	TGCGCCAGCAGCCACCCTGGACAGGCTGGCGGGAATTCACCCCTCCACTTT
NA	TRBV6-5	TRBJ2-5	NA	CASTATNSQETQYF	TGTGCCAGCACAGCAACTAACTCACAAGAGACCCAGTACTTC
NA	TRBV20-1	TRBJ2-1	NA	CSAVGNEQFF	TGCAGTGCGGTGGGGAATGAGCAGTTCTTC
NA	TRBV7-9	TRBJ2-3	TRBD2	CASSLGAERGGRKDTQYF	TGTGCCAGCAGCTTAGGCGCGGAGCGGGGGGGCAGAAAAGATACGCAGTATTTT
NA	TRBV11-3	TRBJ2-3	TRBD2	CASSSAGGRDTQYF	TGTGCCAGCAGCTCGGCGGGGGGGCGTGATACGCAGTATTTT
NA	TRBV6-5	TRBJ2-7	TRBD1	CASSYSSGTGGNEQYF	TGTGCCAGCAGTTATTCGAGCGGGACAGGGGGCAACGAGCAGTACTTC
NA	TRBV10-3	TRBJ2-4	NA	CAISEAQSPKNIQYF	TGTGCCATCAGTGAGGCTCAGTCGCCCAAAAACATTCAGTACTTC
NA	TRBV6-1	TRBJ1-4	NA	CASSERVRPLLSGLFF	TGTGCCAGCAGTGAAAGGGTCAGGCCACTTCTGTCTGGACTGTTTTTT
once	TRBV3-1/TRBV3-2	TRBJ2-3	NA	CASSQDPLLSGTDTQYF	TGTGCCAGCAGCCAAGACCCCTTACTATCGGGCACAGATACGCAGTATTTT
NA	TRBV12-3/TRBV12-4	TRBJ1-1	NA	CASRETGKAFF	TGTGCCAGCAGGGAGACGGGTAAAGCTTTCTTT
NA	TRBV19	TRBJ2-5	TRBD1	CASSIGGTDQETQYF	TGTGCCAGTAGTATAGGGGGGACAGATCAAGAGACCCAGTACTTC
NA	TRBV10-3	TRBJ1-2	TRBD1	CAISVGQGSSNYGYTF	TGTGCCATCAGTGTGGGACAGGGCTCCAGTAACTATGGCTACACCTTC
NA	TRBV7-8	TRBJ2-3	NA	CASSFYRGNTDTQYF	TGTGCCAGCAGCTTTTACCGAGGGAACACAGATACGCAGTATTTT
NA	TRBV5-5	TRBJ1-2	TRBD1	CASSAGQGPIRGYTF	TGTGCCAGCAGCGCCGGACAGGGACCTATACGTGGCTACACCTTC
NA	TRBV7-8	TRBJ1-5	TRBD1	CASSLRTGGDQPQHF	TGTGCCAGCAGCCTTCGGACAGGGGGCGATCAGCCCCAGCATTTT
few	TRBV2	TRBJ1-6	NA	CASSDSSGQHSPLHF	TGTGCCAGCAGTGATTCCTCCGGACAACATTCACCCCTCCACTTT
NA	TRBV3-1/TRBV3-2	TRBJ1-2	NA	CASSQRLGEGTALTYTF	TGTGCCAGCAGCCAAAGGTTGGGAGAGGGAACTGCCCTTACCTACACCTTC
once	TRBV2	TRBJ1-6	NA	CASTYGGGGNSPLHF	TGTGCCAGCACCTACGGCGGGGGAGGCAATTCACCCCTCCACTTT
NA	TRBV29-1	TRBJ2-3	NA	CSVEDPPGTDTQYF	TGCAGCGTTGAAGATCCCCCCGGGACTGATACGCAGTATTTT
NA	TRBV3-1/TRBV3-2	TRBJ1-3	NA	CASKVFKGYYTIYF	TGTGCCAGCAAGGTCTTTAAGGGATATTACACCATATATTTT
NA	TRBV5-1	TRBJ1-1	TRBD1	CASSLGQGSLGTEAFF	TGCGCCAGCAGCTTGGGACAGGGATCCCTGGGCACTGAAGCTTTCTTT